Listed below are T cell receptor beta chains from one sample, sequenced in a study of shared clonotypes between healthy human individuals. Profiled with immunoSEQ multiplex PCR; TCRdb holds only in-frame clones, not every one. The sample yields about 2.1 million clones, 90% to 95% seen once. Sequencing input: naive CD8+ T cells from PBMCs. These receptors originate from a man aged 18 to 29 in good health. Some clones in this sample may be carry-over from other donors' samples. CDR3s include the opening cysteine and the closing phenylalanine or tryptophan. The order of the fields is J gene, V gene, D gene, CDR3 length, clone size, CDR3 protein, CDR3 DNA. A D gene is named only where the DNA matches it firmly. Clone sizes are given selectively: once, few, many, or a class where the clone is expanded.

>TRBJ1-2|TRBV30|.|16|.
CAWSVSRSAGAGGYTF
TGTGCCTGGAGTGTATCAAGGAGTGCGGGGGCGGGTGGCTACACCTTC
>TRBJ1-1|TRBV27|.|14|.
CASSLIGGSTEAFF
TGTGCCAGCAGTTTGATTGGAGGGTCCACTGAAGCTTTCTTT
>TRBJ2-5|TRBV11-2|TRBD1|14|.
CASSNRRGLETQYF
TGTGCCAGCAGCAACCGCAGGGGGCTAGAGACCCAGTACTTC
>TRBJ1-2|TRBV5-5|.|15|.
CASSLVRPPFSGYTF
TGTGCCAGCAGCTTGGTGCGACCGCCCTTTTCTGGCTACACCTTC
>TRBJ2-7|TRBV29-1|TRBD1|14|.
CSVEAGQGPYEQYF
TGCAGCGTTGAAGCGGGACAGGGGCCCTACGAGCAGTACTTC
>TRBJ2-5|TRBV7-2|TRBD2|19|.
CASSLYLLRRGGQEETQYF
TGTGCCAGCAGCCTGTACCTCCTTAGGCGGGGGGGCCAGGAGGAGACCCAGTACTTC
>TRBJ1-3|TRBV7-8|.|14|.
CASSLWGQGNTIYF
TGTGCCAGCAGCTTATGGGGTCAGGGAAACACCATATATTTT
>TRBJ2-3|TRBV29-1|.|15|.
CSVIHRVPSTDTQYF
TGCAGCGTAATACACCGGGTCCCTAGCACAGATACGCAGTATTTT
>TRBJ2-7|TRBV7-9|TRBD2|15|.
CASSPTGLAGYEQYF
TGTGCCAGCAGCCCCACAGGACTAGCGGGTTATGAGCAGTACTTC
>TRBJ2-7|TRBV5-1|.|16|.
CASSLAAGFTVYEQYF
TGCGCCAGCAGTTTAGCAGCGGGCTTTACCGTCTACGAGCAGTACTTC
>TRBJ2-2|TRBV6-5|.|14|.
CASHEGYNTGELFF
TGTGCCAGCCACGAGGGGTACAACACCGGGGAGCTGTTTTTT
>TRBJ2-5|TRBV5-4|TRBD2|14|.
CASSFQRELETQYF
TGTGCCAGCAGCTTCCAGCGGGAGTTAGAGACCCAGTACTTC
>TRBJ2-5|TRBV15|TRBD1|14|once
CATSIDRGGKTQYF
TGTGCCACCAGTATAGACAGGGGTGGCAAGACCCAGTACTTC
>TRBJ1-1|TRBV15|TRBD1|16|.
CATSPAGTGLDTEAFF
TGTGCCACCAGCCCTGCCGGGACAGGGTTGGACACTGAAGCTTTCTTT
>TRBJ2-7|TRBV19|.|15|once
CASSGPLGATYEQYF
TGTGCCAGTAGTGGCCCCTTGGGGGCCACCTACGAGCAGTACTTC
>TRBJ2-7|TRBV4-3|TRBD2|16|.
CASSRVTSGKSNEQYF
TGCGCCAGCAGCCGAGTAACTAGCGGGAAATCTAACGAGCAGTACTTC
>TRBJ2-7|TRBV27|TRBD2|13|.
CASSFGTNYEQYF
TGTGCCAGCAGTTTCGGGACTAACTACGAGCAGTACTTC
>TRBJ1-1|TRBV4-1|.|15|few
CASSPISWDNTEAFF
TGCGCCAGCAGCCCCATAAGTTGGGATAACACTGAAGCTTTCTTT
>TRBJ1-2|TRBV5-4|TRBD1|15|.
CASSGTGGVLYGYTF
TGTGCCAGCAGCGGGACAGGGGGAGTCCTCTATGGCTACACCTTC
>TRBJ1-1|TRBV7-8|.|14|.
CASSSLLRAPEAFF
TGTGCCAGCAGCTCCCTCTTGAGGGCCCCTGAAGCTTTCTTT
>TRBJ1-4|TRBV5-1|.|14|.
CASSIGASNEKLFF
TGCGCCAGCAGCATCGGTGCCTCAAATGAAAAACTGTTTTTT
>TRBJ2-7|TRBV28|.|14|.
CASSLRQVQHEQYF
TGTGCCAGCAGTTTAAGACAGGTCCAGCACGAGCAGTACTTC
>TRBJ2-1|TRBV7-3|TRBD2|17|.
CASSLASGRAGYNEQFF
TGTGCCAGCAGCTTAGCTAGCGGGAGGGCGGGGTACAATGAGCAGTTCTTC
>TRBJ2-7|TRBV4-3|.|19|.
CASSSYDISGDAHSYEQYF
TGCGCCAGCAGCTCGTATGACATTTCAGGGGACGCCCACTCCTACGAGCAGTACTTC
>TRBJ2-2|TRBV7-9|.|16|.
CASSLAPRLNTGELFF
TGTGCCAGCAGCTTAGCGCCGCGCTTAAACACCGGGGAGCTGTTTTTT
>TRBJ1-3|TRBV7-2|.|14|.
CASSLRGAGNTIYF
TGTGCCAGCAGCTTACGGGGGGCTGGAAACACCATATATTTT
>TRBJ2-1|TRBV7-8|TRBD1|15|once
CASSLDRGSYNEQFF
TGTGCCAGCAGCTTGGACAGGGGCTCCTACAATGAGCAGTTCTTC
>TRBJ2-7|TRBV6-4|TRBD1|16|.
CASSDSKRGPIYEQYF
TGTGCCAGCAGTGACTCGAAAAGGGGGCCTATCTACGAGCAGTACTTC
>TRBJ2-5|TRBV7-9|.|14|.
CASSPRTYQETQYF
TGTGCCAGCAGCCCCAGGACATACCAAGAGACCCAGTACTTC